This T cell receptor (beta chain) was recorded in a study of post-analysis software for immune sequencing data. Study-wide results and caveats: When the samples were clustered directly with F measure, those that had been prepared in the same batch showed strong co-clustering. Comparison with controls showed significantly lower normalized Chao1 diversity in multiple sclerosis patients. Five TRBV segments, including TRBV5-6, TRBV5-1 and TRBV20-1, were more frequent in patients than controls.

TCR beta libraries were prepared from cDNA with unique molecular identifiers. TCRdb reanalysed the PCR reads using MiXCR and keeps one entry per CDR3 protein. The sample lists about 800,000 distinct CDR3 sequences, less than 35% occurring once. This clonotype has just a few counts. Its specificity is not known. The CDR3 contains 13 residues. The germline CDR1 and CDR2 sequences are DFQATT and SNEGSKA (reference sequence). V lost 6 bases and J lost 4, with 15 bases in between. This chain joins TRBV20-1 and TRBJ1-2, with D maybe TRBD1 (5 bases). The receptor was derived from a girl aged 10-17 years with multiple sclerosis. The sequencing input was blood. CDR3 sequence (DNA): TGCAGTGCCTGGAACAGGACCGTCTATGGCTACACCTTC. Translating gives CSAWNRTVYGYTF.